The T cell receptor (beta chain) described here comes from a study of blood T cell repertoires in COVID-19. Study overall: Collection of acute and convalescent COVID-19 samples took place in the United States, Italy and Spain. T cells, B-cell-depleted T cells, or PBMCs supplied cDNA or gDNA.

Original processing methods: Nucleated cell number was recorded as an estimate derived from reference gene primer amplification. Only in-frame clones appear in the TCRdb table, and some are missing; sequencing was by immunoSEQ multiplex PCR. That table gives V, J and clone size, and the DNA gave D and trimming. The data hold about 120,000 clones, with around 86% observed a single time. The sample taken for sequencing was peripheral blood. The clonotype was recovered from a woman at least 80 years old with acute or convalescent COVID-19.

CDR3 amino acids: CASSQTTGSADSPLHF. Written as DNA, the CDR3 is TGTGCCAGCAGTCAGACAACAGGGTCCGCGGACTCACCCCTCCACTTT. The chain is built from TRBV28 and TRBJ1-6, with a possible D match to TRBD1 (6 bases). The CDR3 consists of 16 residues. V was trimmed by 5 bases and J by 10 bases, leaving 21 bases between them. Germline V gene data show CDR1 as MDHEN and CDR2 as SYDVKM.